The T cell receptor (beta chain) under discussion was sequenced for a study of T cells in localized non-small cell lung cancer. General observations from the study: In adjacent lung appeared a median about 58 of the top 100 tumor clones.

A note on this clone: Its antigen is not known.

Per germline, CDR1 SGHRS and CDR2 YFSETQ. The CDR3 is 15 amino acids. The junction had 9 bases not matched to a gene; V was cut back by 7 bases and J by 1 base. Sequencing was performed with immunoSEQ multiplex PCR; in TCRdb, only in-frame clones are kept and a portion is missing. The data contain around 64,000 clones, 81% of them seen just once; the ten biggest clones take up around 4.3%. The rearrangement uses TRBV5-1 and TRBJ1-1; TRBD1 matches at 8 bases. The clonotype comes from a man aged 40 to 70 with stage II lung adenocarcinoma. This material consisted of PBMCs, taken before any cancer treatment. CDR3 sequence (DNA): TGCGCCAGCGGTTCCAACAGGGGGGAGAACACTGAAGCTTTCTTT. Its protein is CASGSNRGENTEAFF.